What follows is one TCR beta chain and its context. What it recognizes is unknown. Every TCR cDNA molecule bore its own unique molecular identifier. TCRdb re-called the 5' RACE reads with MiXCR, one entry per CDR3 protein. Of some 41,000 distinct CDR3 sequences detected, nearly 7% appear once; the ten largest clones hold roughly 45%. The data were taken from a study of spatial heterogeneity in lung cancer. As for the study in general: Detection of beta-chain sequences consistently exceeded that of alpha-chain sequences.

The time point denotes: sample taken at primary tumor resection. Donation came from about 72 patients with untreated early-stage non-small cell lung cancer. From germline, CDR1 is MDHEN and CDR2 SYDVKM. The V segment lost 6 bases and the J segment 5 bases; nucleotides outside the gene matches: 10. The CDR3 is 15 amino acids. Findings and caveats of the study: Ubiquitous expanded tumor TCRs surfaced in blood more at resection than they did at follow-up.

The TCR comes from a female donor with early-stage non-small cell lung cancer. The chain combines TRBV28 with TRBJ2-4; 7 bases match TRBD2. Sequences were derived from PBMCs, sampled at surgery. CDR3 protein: CASSPGLGYQNIQYF. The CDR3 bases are TGTGCCAGCAGCCCTGGACTAGGCTACCAAAACATTCAGTACTTC.